The 22 T cell receptor beta chains below come from one sample, sequenced in a study of shared clonotypes between healthy human individuals. Method: immunoSEQ multiplex PCR; TCRdb's copy keeps in-frame clones and lacks some. In the table there are about 670,000 clones, 55% to 75% of which are singletons. The material sequenced was memory CD4+ T cells sorted from blood. As to subset: CD45RA-negative fraction. These receptors originate from a woman aged 30 to 39 in good health.

V and J are TRBV2 and TRBJ1-2, with D unresolved. The CDR3 extends over 14 amino acids. CDR1 is SNHLY, CDR2 FYNNEI, per germline. V was clipped by 7 bases and J by 2 bases, with 14 bases between them. CDR3 protein: CASNAEGKNYGYTF. In nucleotides, the CDR3 is TGTGCCAGCAATGCAGAAGGAAAAAACTATGGCTACACCTTC.

V usage is TRBV28 and J usage is TRBJ2-1; 8 bases agree with TRBD1. The CDR3 consists of 15 residues. Germline V gene sequence: CDR1 MDHEN, CDR2 SYDVKM. With 5 bases clipped from V and 15 bases from J, the junction kept 18 bases outside the gene matches. Here the CDR3 reads CASSGSGTGNHKAFF. The DNA for the CDR3 is TGTGCCAGCAGTGGCTCCGGGACAGGTAACCATAAGGCGTTCTTC.

This sequence joins TRBV2 and TRBJ2-7; possibly TRBD1 for D (6 bases). The CDR3 is 14 amino acids. CDR1 is SNHLY and CDR2 is FYNNEI in the germline V gene. V was clipped by 4 bases and J by 2 bases, with 12 bases between them. CDR3 loop: CASSARDTPYEQYF. The CDR3 DNA reads TGTGCCAGCAGTGCCCGGGACACCCCCTACGAGCAGTACTTC.

The J gene is TRBJ1-1, the V gene TRBV19; no firm D call. This CDR3 is built from 14 residues. Between the trimmed V and J ends, which lost 3 bases and 0 bases, there was a span of 8 bases. The germline gives CDR1 LNHDA, CDR2 SQIVND (reference sequence). The CDR3 DNA follows: TGTGCCAGTAGTATCGAACAAATGAACACTGAAGCTTTCTTT. This gives the protein CASSIEQMNTEAFF.

This clone was picked up one time. The CDR3 here is CASSHGFQGVDEQYF. CDR3 nucleotide sequence: TGCGCCAGCAGCCATGGATTTCAGGGGGTCGACGAGCAGTACTTC. The V gene is TRBV5-1, the J gene TRBJ2-7, with 7 bases fitting TRBD1. Germline lookup yields CDR1 SGHRS and CDR2 YFSETQ. This CDR3 contains 15 residues. V lost 4 bases to trimming and J lost 5 bases; unmatched junction nucleotides: 12.

V usage is TRBV6-1 and J usage is TRBJ2-1; D unclear. The V gene lost 1 base and the J gene lost 0 bases, with 10 bases spanning the gap. CDR3 length equals 16 residues. Germline CDR1 MNHNS, CDR2 SASEGT. The CDR3 DNA is TGTGCCAGCAGTGAAGAGGACGGTGGCTCCTACAATGAGCAGTTCTTC. This encodes CASSEEDGGSYNEQFF.

The chain joins TRBV6-5 to TRBJ1-3, with no clear D. Germline loops: CDR1 MNHEY, CDR2 SVGAGI. CDR3 size: 14 residues. With 4 bases removed from V and 1 base from J, the gap between germline ends came to 8 bases. The DNA for the CDR3 is TGTGCCAGCAGTTCACACAGATCTGGAAACACCATATATTTT. Protein: CASSSHRSGNTIYF.

This chain connects TRBV29-1 to TRBJ2-3; 8 nucleotides match TRBD2. The germline V gene encodes CDR1 SQVTM and CDR2 ANQGSEA. This CDR3 is built from 15 residues. V was pared by 4 bases and J by 1 base, with 7 bases of the junction left unmatched. The CDR3 coding sequence is TGCAGCGTTGGGAAGCGGGAGAGTGGCACAGATACGCAGTATTTT. This sequence encodes CSVGKRESGTDTQYF.

The CDR3 sequence: CASSAGTVFSSYNEQFF. CDR3 nucleotide sequence: TGTGCCAGCAGCGCCGGGACAGTTTTCAGCTCCTACAATGAGCAGTTCTTC. This sequence joins TRBV7-9 and TRBJ2-1; 7 nucleotides line up with TRBD1. Trimming cost V 5 bases and J 0 bases; bases outside gene matches: 10. The CDR3 totals 17 residues. Germline CDR1 SEHNR, CDR2 FQNEAQ (reference sequence).

The rearrangement joins TRBV10-1 to TRBJ2-7; 7 nucleotides match TRBD2. Germline V gene sequence: CDR1 WNHNN, CDR2 SYGVQD (reference sequence). With 2 bases clipped from V and 6 bases from J, the junction kept 10 bases outside the gene matches. CDR3 length: 15 amino acids. CDR3 region: CASSERASGRGEQYF. CDR3 nucleotides: TGCGCCAGCAGTGAGAGGGCTAGCGGCCGGGGCGAGCAGTACTTC.

J is TRBJ2-5 and V is TRBV7-9; D possibly corresponds to TRBD1 (5 bases). The V end lost 1 base, the J end lost 7 bases, and 13 bases lay between the germline ends. Germline V CDR1 and CDR2: SEHNR, FQNEAQ (reference sequence). The CDR3 totals 14 residues. For the CDR3, the DNA is TGTGCCAGCAGCTTAGGGGGCCCAGAAGGGACCCAGTACTTC. Protein sequence: CASSLGGPEGTQYF.

The V call is TRBV28, the J call TRBJ1-5; TRBD1 might be the D (6 bases). CDR1 is MDHEN, CDR2 SYDVKM, per germline. This CDR3 comprises 14 residues. The V gene lost 6 bases and the J gene lost 0 bases, with 9 bases spanning the gap. CDR3 DNA sequence: TGTGCCAGCAGACAAGGGGGTAGCAATCAGCCCCAGCATTTT. It translates to CASRQGGSNQPQHF. The full variable domain, completed using reference TRBV28 and TRBJ1-5, is DVKVTQSSRYLVKRTGEKVFLECVQDMDHENMFWYRQDPGLGLRLIYFSYDVKMKEKGDIPEGYSVSREKKERFSLILESASTNQTSMYLCASRQGGSNQPQHFGDGTRLSIL.

This clone was found a few times. The V and J genes are TRBV18 and TRBJ2-7; 8 bases agree with TRBD2. The V gene's germline CDR1 is KGHSH and CDR2 LQKENI. V lost 2 bases, J lost 6 bases, and 9 bases stayed unmatched. The CDR3 sequence is 15 residues long. The CDR3 spells CASSPSPSGYREQYF. CDR3 bases: TGTGCCAGCTCACCATCCCCTAGCGGGTATCGCGAGCAGTACTTC.

The rearrangement joins TRBV2 to TRBJ1-1; D is unclear. There are 13 residues in the CDR3. Trimming took off 4 bases at V and 10 bases at J, with 16 bases between the two ends. Germline CDR1 and CDR2: SNHLY and FYNNEI. Written as DNA, the CDR3 is TGTGCCAGCAGTGGGGAGTCGGGTTGGAGAGCTTTCTTT. Its protein is CASSGESGWRAFF.

In its sample, this clone was seen once. The rearrangement uses TRBV18 and TRBJ2-7; 8 positions match TRBD1. The ends lost 4 bases at V and 7 bases at J; junction bases unmatched: 9. This CDR3 has 14 residues. Germline CDR1 KGHSH, CDR2 LQKENI. CDR3 amino acids: CASSRGRGRLEQYF. CDR3 nucleotide sequence: TGTGCCAGCTCACGGGGCAGGGGGCGGCTGGAGCAGTACTTC.

The chain links TRBV7-9 to TRBJ2-7, with 10 nucleotides matching TRBD2. CDR3 length: 15 residues. Germline loops: CDR1 SEHNR, CDR2 FQNEAQ (reference sequence). V shed 6 bases and J 0 bases; nucleotides not matched to a gene: 5. CDR3 amino acids: CASSPLAGGSYEQYF. The CDR3 DNA reads as TGTGCCAGCAGTCCGTTAGCGGGAGGCTCCTACGAGCAGTACTTC.

This clone was picked up one time. This sequence joins TRBV28 and TRBJ2-3; D is undetermined. The V gene lost 3 bases and the J gene lost 5 bases, with 9 bases spanning the gap. The CDR3 spans 13 residues. In germline, CDR1 is MDHEN, CDR2 SYDVKM. The CDR3 is CASSFRHLDTQYF. Here the CDR3 DNA reads TGTGCCAGCAGTTTCCGACATCTAGATACGCAGTATTTT. Combining the CDR3 with reference TRBV28 and TRBJ2-3 gives the whole variable domain DVKVTQSSRYLVKRTGEKVFLECVQDMDHENMFWYRQDPGLGLRLIYFSYDVKMKEKGDIPEGYSVSREKKERFSLILESASTNQTSMYLCASSFRHLDTQYFGPGTRLTVL.

This clone was counted between two and nine times. The same CDR3 can be traced to other DNA sequences in this sample. The DNA of the CDR3 is TGTGCCAGTAGTATTGGGCGCCAGCCCCAGCATTTT. Encoded protein: CASSIGRQPQHF. The gene calls are TRBV19 and TRBJ1-5; the D is unclear. The CDR3 totals 12 residues. V was shortened by 3 bases and J by 7 bases, with 7 bases between the two germline ends. Germline values: CDR1 LNHDA, CDR2 SQIVND (reference sequence).

The CDR3 DNA reads as TGTGCCAGCAGTTCCTTGAGGGGCCTAGTCACTGAAGCTTTCTTT. Amino acid sequence: CASSSLRGLVTEAFF. The rearrangement joins TRBV28 to TRBJ1-1; D may be TRBD1 (5 bases). V lost 4 bases to trimming and J lost 4 bases, with 16 bases between them. Germline V gene sequence: CDR1 MDHEN, CDR2 SYDVKM. The CDR3 has 15 residues. Variable domain in full (rest from reference TRBV28 and TRBJ1-1): DVKVTQSSRYLVKRTGEKVFLECVQDMDHENMFWYRQDPGLGLRLIYFSYDVKMKEKGDIPEGYSVSREKKERFSLILESASTNQTSMYLCASSSLRGLVTEAFFGQGTRLTVV.

The V gene is TRBV20-1, the J gene TRBJ2-1; the D is unclear. The CDR3 extends over 11 amino acids. Looked up from germline, CDR1 is DFQATT and CDR2 is SNEGSKA (reference sequence). The V end was cut by 6 bases, the J end by 7 bases, with 10 bases between. The CDR3 reads CSAEPRNEQFF. CDR3 coding DNA: TGCAGTGCGGAGCCTCGGAATGAGCAGTTCTTC.

In DNA form, the CDR3 reads TGTGCCAGCAGCTTAGTTGGTCCCACTGAAGCTTTCTTT. Translating it yields CASSLVGPTEAFF. The J gene is TRBJ1-1, the V gene TRBV13; D gene uncertain. CDR3 length: 13 residues. Germline-derived CDR1 and CDR2 are PRHDT and FYEKMQ (reference sequence). V dropped 1 base and J dropped 4 bases, with 7 bases sitting between them.

For this clone: One base separates it from a far larger clone, so it is likely a read error. This chain links TRBV14 with TRBJ2-7; 11 nucleotides agree with TRBD2. CDR1 and CDR2 from the germline V gene are SGHDN and FVKESK. This CDR3 region has 14 residues. The V segment lost 4 bases and the J segment 12 bases; nucleotides outside the gene matches: 11. This CDR3 reads CASSPLAGEPRWYF. The CDR3 coding sequence is TGTGCCAGCAGCCCACTAGCGGGAGAGCCAAGGTGGTACTTC.